Shown below are 21 T cell receptor beta chains from a single sample sequenced in a study of cytomegalovirus exposure and HLA in healthy donors. Vbeta (60) and Jbeta (13) primers were used in the PCR. Generated by immunoSEQ multiplex PCR, the TCRdb table keeps only in-frame clones and is missing some. The sample comprises about 200,000 clones, 80% to 90% of which are singletons, and over 1.5% rests with the top ten. The sequencing sample was made of PBMCs. These receptors originate from a man aged 40-49 years in good health and CMV-seropositive.

The chain links TRBV7-6 to TRBJ2-7; 13 bases are a match to TRBD2. The CDR3 has 14 residues. J was trimmed by 6 bases and V by 4 bases; bases with no gene match: 3. Germline assignment: CDR1 SGHVS and CDR2 FNYEAQ. The CDR3 sequence is CASSWTSGSTEQYF. DNA for the CDR3: TGTGCCAGCAGCTGGACTAGCGGGAGTACCGAGCAGTACTTC.

The chain combines TRBV11-2 with TRBJ2-7, with D maybe TRBD1 (6 bases). V lost 0 bases and J 4 bases, leaving 13 bases between the germline ends. Germline V gene lookup returns CDR1 SGHAT and CDR2 FQNNGV. This CDR3 comprises 15 residues. The CDR3 region has the DNA TGTGCCAGCAGCTTAGACGGGGCGCAGGGGTACGAGCAGTACTTC. Protein sequence: CASSLDGAQGYEQYF.

V is TRBV6-1 and J is TRBJ2-5; D ambiguous. The germline CDR1 and CDR2 sequences are MNHNS and SASEGT. The CDR3 spans 16 residues. Trimming took off 2 bases at V and 0 bases at J, with 13 bases between the two ends. In DNA, the CDR3 is TGTGCCAGCAGTGAACGCCCAAACTCTCACCAAGAGACCCAGTACTTC. It specifies CASSERPNSHQETQYF.

The chain is built from TRBV10-2 and TRBJ2-3; perhaps TRBD1 as D (6 bases). Per the germline V gene, CDR1 is WSHSY and CDR2 is SAAADI. This CDR3 has 12 residues. The ends were cut back, 5 bases at V and 8 bases at J, with 11 bases in the middle. The CDR3 bases are TGCGCCAGCAGTCCCCAGGGGTCTACGCAGTATTTT. Its protein product is CASSPQGSTQYF.

The V gene is TRBV19, the J gene TRBJ1-2; possible D gene TRBD1, 6 bases. V dropped 1 base and J dropped 0 bases, with 12 bases sitting between them. Germline V CDR1 and CDR2: LNHDA, SQIVND (reference sequence). The CDR3 spans 16 residues. CDR3 loop: CASSIAPGGPNYGYTF. As DNA, the CDR3 is TGTGCCAGTAGTATAGCCCCGGGGGGGCCTAACTATGGCTACACCTTC.

This clone was seen more than once but under ten times. The rearrangement uses TRBV6-1 and TRBJ2-1; D might be TRBD1 (6 bases). With 3 bases removed from V and 1 base from J, the gap between germline ends came to 10 bases. In germline, CDR1 is MNHNS, CDR2 SASEGT. The CDR3 covers 15 residues. This CDR3 is CASSEQGGSYNEQFF. CDR3 sequence (DNA): TGTGCCAGCAGTGAGCAAGGGGGATCCTACAATGAGCAGTTCTTC.

The CDR3 bases are TGTGCCAGCAGCTCCGGACAGGGAGGGACTAATGAAAAACTGTTTTTT. Its translation is CASSSGQGGTNEKLFF. The chain carries TRBV7-8 and TRBJ1-4, with TRBD1 matching over 8 bases. The trim removed 4 bases at V and 2 bases at J, leaving 6 bases unmatched. CDR1 and CDR2 (germline): SGHVS, FQNEAQ. The CDR3 totals 16 residues.

The chain joins TRBV30 to TRBJ1-4; 10 bases line up with TRBD1. Germline CDR1 GTSNPN, CDR2 SVGIG (reference sequence). Unmatched junction bases numbered 0, after V lost 0 bases and J lost 5 bases. The CDR3 is made up of 14 amino acids. CDR3 loop: CAWSVGQGNEKLFF. The CDR3 coding sequence is TGTGCCTGGAGTGTGGGACAGGGGAATGAAAAACTGTTTTTT.

The chain joins TRBV13 to TRBJ2-7, with TRBD1 matching 7 bases. The CDR3 loop spans 14 amino acids. CDR1 and CDR2 (germline): PRHDT, FYEKMQ (reference sequence). V gave up 5 bases and J gave up 6 bases; unmatched junction bases: 10. CDR3 loop: CASSPWTGRVEQYF. The CDR3 DNA follows: TGTGCCAGCAGCCCCTGGACAGGTAGGGTCGAGCAGTACTTC. Full variable domain (missing parts from reference TRBV13 and TRBJ2-7): AAGVIQSPRHLIKEKRETATLKCYPIPRHDTVYWYQQGPGQDPQFLISFYEKMQSDKGSIPDRFSAQQFSDYHSELNMSSLELGDSALYFCASSPWTGRVEQYFGPGTRLTVT.

The chain couples TRBV5-1 to TRBJ2-7, with D possibly matching TRBD2 (6 bases). This CDR3 contains 14 residues. Between the trimmed V and J ends, which lost 0 bases and 11 bases, there was a span of 18 bases. From germline, CDR1 is SGHRS and CDR2 YFSETQ. Here the CDR3 DNA reads TGCGCCAGCAGCTTGGGTGACTACATAGCGGACGAGTACTTC. Protein sequence: CASSLGDYIADEYF.

This sequence joins TRBV9 and TRBJ2-1, with D possibly matching TRBD1 (5 bases). CDR1 SGDLS and CDR2 YYNGEE come from the germline V gene. Trimming left V 3 bases short and J 0 bases short, with 7 bases between. The CDR3 length is 14 residues. The CDR3 DNA follows: TGTGCCAGCAGCGAGGGGTACTCCTACAATGAGCAGTTCTTC. Protein: CASSEGYSYNEQFF.

The chain links TRBV28 to TRBJ2-7; TRBD1 matches 10 bases. The CDR3 consists of 14 residues. J was trimmed by 5 bases and V by 2 bases; bases with no gene match: 3. Germline CDR1 and CDR2: MDHEN and SYDVKM. DNA for the CDR3: TGTGCCAGCAGTTTAGGGGACAGGGGCCACGAGCAGTACTTC. Its translation: CASSLGDRGHEQYF.

V usage is TRBV27 and J usage is TRBJ2-7; 10 bases fit TRBD2. This CDR3 has 16 amino acids. Germline CDR1 MNHEY, CDR2 SMNVEV (reference sequence). V gave up 5 bases and J gave up 2 bases; unmatched junction bases: 9. The CDR3 coding sequence is TGTGCCAGCAGTCCACGGACTAGCGGAGCTACCTACGAGCAGTACTTC. This encodes CASSPRTSGATYEQYF.

In DNA, the CDR3 is TGCAGCGTTCAGGGTTTCTCCTACAATGAGCAGTTCTTC. Protein product: CSVQGFSYNEQFF. This rearrangement joins TRBV29-1 to TRBJ2-1; TRBD1 might be the D (5 bases). The V gene's germline CDR1 is SQVTM and CDR2 ANQGSEA. The CDR3 is 13 residues long. V was shortened by 5 bases and J by 0 bases, with 8 bases between the two germline ends.

The chain employs TRBV11-3 and TRBJ2-2; D uncertain. Trimming removed 5 bases at V and 4 bases at J, with 8 bases between. CDR1 is SGHNT, CDR2 YENEEA, per germline. The CDR3 length is 13 residues. The CDR3 DNA is TGTGCCAGCAGCACAATCCGCACCGGGGAGCTGTTTTTT. It translates to CASSTIRTGELFF.

The J gene is TRBJ2-5, the V gene TRBV7-9; TRBD1 is a possible D gene (6 bases). The J call may be faulty, since TRBJ2-7 better matches the DNA end. CDR3 length equals 16 residues. CDR1 SEHNR and CDR2 FQNEAQ come from the germline V gene (reference sequence). The CDR3 region has the DNA TGTGCCAGCAGACCCGCGGACAGCTTACATACCTACGAGCAGTACTTC. Translation gives CASRPADSLHTYEQYF.

This chain links TRBV28 with TRBJ2-1; 7 positions match TRBD2. V lost 5 bases and J lost 2; bases outside the gene matches: 6. This CDR3 has 15 amino acids. The germline V gene encodes CDR1 MDHEN and CDR2 SYDVKM. CDR3: CASSPLGGTYNEQFF. DNA of the CDR3: TGTGCCAGCAGTCCCCTCGGGGGGACCTACAATGAGCAGTTCTTC.

J is TRBJ2-1 and V is TRBV7-9; 15 bases fit TRBD2. The CDR3 extends over 15 amino acids. Trimming took 5 bases from V and 9 from J; bases not matched to a gene: 5. Germline assignment: CDR1 SEHNR and CDR2 FQNEAQ (reference sequence). CDR3 protein: CASSNGLAGGGEQFF. The CDR3, as DNA: TGTGCCAGCAGCAACGGACTAGCGGGAGGGGGTGAGCAGTTCTTC.

This clone was counted only a few times. DNA for the CDR3: TGTGCCAGCTCACCCACCCAAGGGCGCGGAGGCACTGAGCAGTTCTTC. As protein: CASSPTQGRGGTEQFF. The rearrangement uses TRBV18 and TRBJ2-1; a weak D match, TRBD2 (5 bases). Germline V gene lookup returns CDR1 KGHSH and CDR2 LQKENI. With 3 bases removed from V and 9 bases from J, the gap between germline ends came to 21 bases. CDR3 length: 16 amino acids.

J is TRBJ1-3 and V is TRBV9; D gene ambiguous. Germline V gene data show CDR1 as SGDLS and CDR2 as YYNGEE. The CDR3 runs to 18 residues. The ends were cut back, 0 bases at V and 0 bases at J, with 16 bases in the middle. The CDR3 loop is CASSVAPGLLSSGNTIYF. The CDR3 bases are TGTGCCAGCAGCGTAGCCCCGGGTCTCCTGAGCTCTGGAAACACCATATATTTT. The whole variable domain, remainder taken from reference TRBV9 and TRBJ1-3, is DSGVTQTPKHLITATGQRVTLRCSPRSGDLSVYWYQQSLDQGLQFLIQYYNGEERAKGNILERFSAQQFPDLHSELNLSSLELGDSALYFCASSVAPGLLSSGNTIYFGEGSWLTVV.

The chain links TRBV19 to TRBJ1-1; 8 bases align to TRBD1. V gave up 7 bases and J gave up 7 bases; unmatched junction bases: 11. The CDR3 contains 14 residues. Germline assignment: CDR1 LNHDA and CDR2 SQIVND (reference sequence). The CDR3 reads CASIRGQGANEAFF. Here the CDR3 DNA reads TGTGCCAGTATACGGGGGCAGGGGGCTAATGAAGCTTTCTTT.